This T cell receptor beta chain originates from a study of CD8+ T cells in alopecia areata. Reverse transcription of extracted RNA yielded cDNA, which provided the sequencing template. This table comes from immunoSEQ multiplex PCR, and its TCRdb copy is limited to in-frame clones, with some not included. This table has about 140,000 clones, around 87% appearing once. Losses at the gene ends were 0 bases for V and 3 bases for J; bases not matched to a gene: 6. The CDR3 loop spans 15 amino acids. Germline V lookup: CDR1 SQVTM, CDR2 ANQGSEA. Study-wide points: Scalp clonality decreased significantly with tofacitinib, and so did expanded CD8+ clones among the top 100.

Treatment of the sample: oral pan-JAK inhibitor, 5-10 mg twice daily. Collected material from alopecia areata patients comprised lesional scalp punch biopsies and peripheral blood. On this clone: Its cognate antigen is unknown.

This TCR was recovered from a human donor with alopecia areata. This chain uses TRBV29-1 with TRBJ2-3, with TRBD2 matching over 7 bases. The specimen comprised CD8+ T cells sorted from blood, sampled at week 4, from a patient treated with tofacitinib. CDR3 protein: CSVEDPRGVTDTQYF. As DNA, the CDR3 is TGCAGCGTTGAAGATCCTCGGGGGGTAACAGATACGCAGTATTTT.